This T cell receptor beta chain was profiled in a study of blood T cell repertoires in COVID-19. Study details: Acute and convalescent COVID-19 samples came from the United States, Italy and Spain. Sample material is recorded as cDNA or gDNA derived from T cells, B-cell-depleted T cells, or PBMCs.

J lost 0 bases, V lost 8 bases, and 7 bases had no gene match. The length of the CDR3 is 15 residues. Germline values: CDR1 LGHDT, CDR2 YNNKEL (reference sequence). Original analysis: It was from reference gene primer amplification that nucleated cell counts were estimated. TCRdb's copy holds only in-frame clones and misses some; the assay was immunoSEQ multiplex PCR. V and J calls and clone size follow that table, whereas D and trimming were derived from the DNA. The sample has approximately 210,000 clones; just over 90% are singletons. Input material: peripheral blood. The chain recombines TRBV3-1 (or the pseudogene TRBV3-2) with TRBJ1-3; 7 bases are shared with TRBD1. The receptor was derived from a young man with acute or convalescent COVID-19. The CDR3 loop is CASGHRGSSGNTIYF. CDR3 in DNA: TGTGCCAGCGGACACAGGGGATCCTCTGGAAACACCATATATTTT.